The clone carrying this T cell receptor (beta chain) was detected ten times or more. The antigen is undetermined. Germline CDR1 reads KGHSH; CDR2 reads LQKENI. This CDR3 region has 15 residues. Trimming cost V 3 bases and J 0 bases, with 9 bases left between them. Expressed TCRB transcripts were sequenced because the entire RNA isolate underwent reverse transcription. The repertoire was sequenced with immunoSEQ multiplex PCR; TCRdb's copy has only in-frame clones and lacks some. The sample carries some 220,000 clones, 9.5% to 13% recorded once. This sample was included in a study of beta chain features in type 1 diabetes. Study results and caveats: Although PCR might favor shorter templates, it would do so equally in patients and controls.

Every participating donor gave one draw, a heparinised blood sample averaging about 100 mL. The authors sorted CD4+ naive, central memory, regulatory and stem cell-like memory cells via CD45RO/CCR7/CD25/CD127/CD95/CD27. This TCR was recovered from a man in his late teens or twenties in good health. Sequences were obtained from central memory CD4+ T cells from blood. The chain joins TRBV18 to TRBJ1-5; D may be TRBD1 (6 bases). The CDR3 region is CASSPGQHSNQPQHF. The CDR3 nucleotides are TGTGCCAGCTCACCTGGACAGCATAGCAATCAGCCCCAGCATTTT.